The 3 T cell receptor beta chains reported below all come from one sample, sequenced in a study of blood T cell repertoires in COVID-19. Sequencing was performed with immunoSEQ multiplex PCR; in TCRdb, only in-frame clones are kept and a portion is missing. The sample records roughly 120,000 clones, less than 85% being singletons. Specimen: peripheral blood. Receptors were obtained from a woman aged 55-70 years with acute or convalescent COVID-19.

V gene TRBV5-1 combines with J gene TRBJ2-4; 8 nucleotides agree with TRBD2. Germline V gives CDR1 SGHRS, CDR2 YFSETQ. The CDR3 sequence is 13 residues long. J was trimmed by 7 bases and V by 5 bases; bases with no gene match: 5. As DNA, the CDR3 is TGCGCCAGCAGTCCGCCGGGAGGGAACATTCAGTACTTC. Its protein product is CASSPPGGNIQYF.

CDR3 protein: CASNPVGAGVYNEQFF. CDR3 coding DNA: TGTGCCAGCAACCCCGTGGGGGCGGGAGTCTACAATGAGCAGTTCTTC. V gene TRBV7-9 combines with J gene TRBJ2-1; tentative D call: TRBD2 (7 bases). This CDR3 spans 16 amino acids. Germline V gene data show CDR1 as SEHNR and CDR2 as FQNEAQ (reference sequence). V was pared by 7 bases and J by 3 bases, with 19 bases between.

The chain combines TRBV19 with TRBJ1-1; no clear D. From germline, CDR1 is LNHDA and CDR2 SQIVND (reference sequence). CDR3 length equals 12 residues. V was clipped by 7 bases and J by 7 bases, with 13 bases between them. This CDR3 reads CASTHSPGEAFF. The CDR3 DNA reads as TGTGCCAGTACCCACTCCCCGGGTGAAGCTTTCTTT.